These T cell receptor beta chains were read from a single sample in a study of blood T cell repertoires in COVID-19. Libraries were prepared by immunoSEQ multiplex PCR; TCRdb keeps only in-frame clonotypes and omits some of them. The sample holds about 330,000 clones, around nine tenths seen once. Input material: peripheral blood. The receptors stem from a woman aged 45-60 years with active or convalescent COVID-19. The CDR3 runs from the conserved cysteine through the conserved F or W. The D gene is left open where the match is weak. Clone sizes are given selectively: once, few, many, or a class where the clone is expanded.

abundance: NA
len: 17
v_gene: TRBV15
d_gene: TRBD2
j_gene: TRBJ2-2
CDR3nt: TGTGCCACCAGCAGAGGGGCTAGCGGATCGAACACCGGGGAGCTGTTTTTT
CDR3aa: CATSRGASGSNTGELFF

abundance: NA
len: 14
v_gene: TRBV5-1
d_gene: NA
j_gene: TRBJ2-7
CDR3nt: TGCGCCAGCAGCTTGCTAACGGACAGTTACGAGCAGTACTTC
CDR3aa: CASSLLTDSYEQYF

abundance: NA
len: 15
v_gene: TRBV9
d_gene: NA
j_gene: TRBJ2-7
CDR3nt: TGTGCCAGCAGCGTAGACCCGAGTCCTCACTACGAGCAGTACTTC
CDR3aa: CASSVDPSPHYEQYF

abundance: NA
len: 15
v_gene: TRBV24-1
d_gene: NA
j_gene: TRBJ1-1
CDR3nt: TGTGCCACCATCATGCCCGGTGCTGGAGACACTGAAGCTTTCTTT
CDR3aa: CATIMPGAGDTEAFF

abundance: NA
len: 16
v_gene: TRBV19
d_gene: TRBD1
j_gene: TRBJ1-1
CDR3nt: TGTGCCAGTAGATCAATGGGTGCCAGGGGGTACACTGAAGCTTTCTTT
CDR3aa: CASRSMGARGYTEAFF

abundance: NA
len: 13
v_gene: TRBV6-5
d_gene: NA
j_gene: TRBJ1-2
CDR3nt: TGTGCCAGCACCTTTGGAGCTACCTATGGCTACACCTTC
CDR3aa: CASTFGATYGYTF

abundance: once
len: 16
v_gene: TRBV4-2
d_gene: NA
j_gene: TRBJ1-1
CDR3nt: TGTGCCAGCAGCCAAGATGGACACAGGGTGAATACTGAAGCTTTCTTT
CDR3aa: CASSQDGHRVNTEAFF

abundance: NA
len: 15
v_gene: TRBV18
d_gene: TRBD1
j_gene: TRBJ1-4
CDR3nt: TGTGCCAGCTCAGAGGGACAGGGGAGGAATGAAAAACTGTTTTTT
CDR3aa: CASSEGQGRNEKLFF

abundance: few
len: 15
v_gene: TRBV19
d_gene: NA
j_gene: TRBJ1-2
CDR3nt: TGTGCCAGTAGTATGCTCTCGGGGACTAACTATGGCTACACCTTC
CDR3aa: CASSMLSGTNYGYTF

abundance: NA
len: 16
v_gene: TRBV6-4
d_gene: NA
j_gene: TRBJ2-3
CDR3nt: TGTGCCAGCAGTGACCCAACTAGAGCTCGGGCAGATACGCAGTATTTT
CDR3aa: CASSDPTRARADTQYF

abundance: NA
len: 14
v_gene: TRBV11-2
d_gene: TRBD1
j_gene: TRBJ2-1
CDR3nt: TGTGCCAGCAGCCAGGGGGTCGGCTACAATGAGCAGTTCTTC
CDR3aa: CASSQGVGYNEQFF

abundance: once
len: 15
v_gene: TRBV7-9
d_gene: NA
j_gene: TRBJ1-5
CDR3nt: TGTGCCAGCAGCTCGGACACGCTCGGGGGGCAGCCCCAGCATTTT
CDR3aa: CASSSDTLGGQPQHF

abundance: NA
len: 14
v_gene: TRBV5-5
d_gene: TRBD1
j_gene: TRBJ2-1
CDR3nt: TGTGCCAGCAGCTGGGGGACAGGGAACAATGAGCAGTTCTTC
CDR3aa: CASSWGTGNNEQFF

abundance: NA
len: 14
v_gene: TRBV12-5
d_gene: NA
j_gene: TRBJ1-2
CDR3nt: TGTGCTAGTGGTTTGGACATTTCTAACTATGGCTACACCTTC
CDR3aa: CASGLDISNYGYTF